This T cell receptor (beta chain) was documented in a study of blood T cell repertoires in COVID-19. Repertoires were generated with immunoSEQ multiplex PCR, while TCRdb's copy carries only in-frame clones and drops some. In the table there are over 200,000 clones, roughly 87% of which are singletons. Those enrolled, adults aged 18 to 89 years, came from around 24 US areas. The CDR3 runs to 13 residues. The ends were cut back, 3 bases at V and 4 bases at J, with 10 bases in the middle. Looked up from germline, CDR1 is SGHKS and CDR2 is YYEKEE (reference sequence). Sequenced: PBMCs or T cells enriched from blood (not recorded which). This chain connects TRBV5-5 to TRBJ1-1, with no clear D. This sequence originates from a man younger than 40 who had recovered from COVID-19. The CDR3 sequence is CASSYLLSTEAFF. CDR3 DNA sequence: TGTGCCAGCAGCTATCTATTGAGCACTGAAGCTTTCTTT.